The 22 T cell receptor beta chains presented below share a single source sample, sequenced in a study of blood T cell repertoires in COVID-19. The protocol was immunoSEQ multiplex PCR, while the TCRdb copy is restricted to in-frame clones and leaves out a portion. The repertoire holds fewer than 90,000 clones, with approximately 80% as singletons. The material sequenced was peripheral blood. The receptors shown here come from a woman aged 80 or over with acute or convalescent COVID-19.

This chain connects TRBV25-1 to TRBJ2-7; the match to TRBD1 covers 7 bases. This CDR3 comprises 13 residues. After removal of 3 bases from V and 6 bases from J, the junction contained 5 bases not matched to a gene. Germline-derived CDR1 and CDR2 are MGHDK and SYGVNS. The CDR3 spells CASSEGTEAEQYF. CDR3 nucleotide sequence: TGTGCCAGCAGTGAGGGGACAGAGGCCGAGCAGTACTTC.

The chain employs TRBV4-1 and TRBJ2-1; 14 nucleotides match TRBD2. V gave up 6 bases and J gave up 1 base; unmatched junction bases: 14. The CDR3 length is 20 residues. CDR1 MGHRA and CDR2 YSYEKL come from the germline V gene. The CDR3: CASRPGPGTSGSRSYNEQFF. The CDR3 region has the DNA TGCGCCAGCAGACCCGGCCCCGGGACTAGCGGGAGTAGGTCCTACAATGAGCAGTTCTTC.

The J gene is TRBJ1-1, the V gene TRBV7-6; 8 bases match TRBD1. CDR1 is SGHVS and CDR2 is FNYEAQ in the germline V gene. Trimming at V came to 5 bases and at J to 2 bases, leaving 4 bases not matched to a gene. The CDR3 is 14 residues long. This CDR3 reads CASSITGGNTEAFF. The CDR3 DNA sequence: TGTGCCAGCAGCATAACAGGGGGTAACACTGAAGCTTTCTTT.

This clone was seen more than once but under ten times. This chain links TRBV7-2 with TRBJ2-5, with 9 bases matching TRBD2. Trimming at V came to 5 bases and at J to 5 bases, leaving 9 bases not matched to a gene. This CDR3 is 15 amino acids long. Germline-derived CDR1 and CDR2 are SGHTA and FQGNSA. The CDR3: CASSQTGLAFETQYF. The CDR3 nucleotides read TGTGCCAGCAGCCAAACGGGACTAGCATTCGAGACCCAGTACTTC.

The chain recombines TRBV6-2 or TRBV6-3 with TRBJ1-4; 10 nucleotides agree with TRBD1. Germline V CDR1 and CDR2: MNHEY, SVGEGT. This CDR3 comprises 14 residues. V gave up 5 bases and J gave up 5 bases; unmatched junction bases: 2. CDR3 DNA: TGTGCCAGCAGTCCGGGACAGGGGAATGAAAAACTGTTTTTT. Translation gives CASSPGQGNEKLFF.

The chain uses TRBV6-5 and TRBJ1-2; 8 bases are shared with TRBD1. Germline CDR1 MNHEY, CDR2 SVGAGI. The CDR3 has 15 amino acids. Germline trimming cut 2 bases from V and 2 bases from J; bases unmatched to any gene: 4. CDR3 coding DNA: TGTGCCAGCAGTTACGGTTACAGGGGGAACTATGGCTACACCTTC. It specifies CASSYGYRGNYGYTF.

CDR3 in amino acids: CASSGRAGAYEQYF. CDR3 DNA: TGTGCCAGCAGCGGGAGGGCCGGGGCCTACGAGCAGTACTTC. This sequence joins TRBV6-5 and TRBJ2-7; TRBD2 matches 8 bases. Germline CDR1 reads MNHEY; CDR2 reads SVGAGI. With V trimmed by 6 bases and J by 2 bases, 6 bases remained unmatched. The CDR3 has 14 residues.

This chain links TRBV24-1 with TRBJ2-5; 8 bases fit TRBD1. V dropped 3 bases and J dropped 5; count of bases not matched to a gene: 7. The CDR3 sequence is 15 residues long. Looked up from germline, CDR1 is KGHDR and CDR2 is SFDVKD. The CDR3 sequence: CATSDPTGAGETQYF. Here the CDR3 DNA reads TGTGCCACCAGTGATCCGACAGGGGCTGGGGAGACCCAGTACTTC.

The chain has TRBV6-5 and TRBJ1-4, with 9 bases matching TRBD1. Germline CDR1 MNHEY, CDR2 SVGAGI. The length of the CDR3 is 15 residues. With 0 bases clipped from V and 5 bases from J, the junction kept 1 base outside the gene matches. CDR3 protein: CASSYSGTGNEKLFF. The CDR3 bases are TGTGCCAGCAGTTACTCCGGGACAGGGAATGAAAAACTGTTTTTT.

This chain joins TRBV18 and TRBJ1-1; no definite D call. This CDR3 contains 15 residues. V was cut by 2 bases and J by 0 bases, with 10 bases left in between. Per the germline V gene, CDR1 is KGHSH and CDR2 is LQKENI. DNA of the CDR3: TGTGCCAGCTCACCAGGGCACTCCATGAACACTGAAGCTTTCTTT. Protein sequence: CASSPGHSMNTEAFF.

The rearrangement joins TRBV19 to TRBJ2-1, with 9 nucleotides matching TRBD2. J gave up 3 bases and V 4 bases, and 4 bases lay outside the gene matches. This CDR3 is 15 amino acids long. The germline CDR1 and CDR2 sequences are LNHDA and SQIVND (reference sequence). CDR3 residues: CASSKSGRNYNEQFF. CDR3 in DNA: TGTGCCAGTAGTAAAAGCGGGAGGAACTACAATGAGCAGTTCTTC.

The V and J genes are TRBV2 and TRBJ1-2; the D gene is possibly TRBD1 (5 bases). V lost 2 bases and J 6 bases, leaving 16 bases between the germline ends. The CDR3 runs 15 residues. CDR1 is SNHLY, CDR2 FYNNEI, per germline. The CDR3 sequence: CASSELRGTFDGYTF. In nucleotides, the CDR3 is TGTGCCAGCAGTGAACTTCGGGGGACCTTCGATGGCTACACCTTC.

V and J are TRBV5-1 and TRBJ2-1; D is unresolved. Germline CDR1 reads SGHRS; CDR2 reads YFSETQ. CDR3 length: 14 residues. The ends were cut back, 7 bases at V and 1 base at J, with 12 bases in the middle. The CDR3 reads CASQDAWSYNEQFF. The CDR3 DNA follows: TGCGCCAGCCAGGATGCCTGGTCCTACAATGAGCAGTTCTTC.

In this sample, this clone turned up a few times. The chain combines TRBV18 with TRBJ2-7; D gene uncertain. The CDR3 runs to 11 residues. Trimming removed 6 bases from V and 3 bases from J, with 6 bases in between. Germline V gene data show CDR1 as KGHSH and CDR2 as LQKENI. The chain's CDR3 is CASSSYYEQYF. CDR3 coding DNA: TGTGCCAGCTCGTCCTACTACGAGCAGTACTTC.

V is TRBV12-2 and J is TRBJ2-7; TRBD2, the D gene given by the table, was not confirmed from the DNA. TRBV12-2 is deemed a pseudogene. The CDR3 has 18 amino acids. CDR3: CASRLEETSGSLTYEQYF. In DNA, the CDR3 is TGTGCAAGTCGCTTAGAGGAGACTAGCGGGTCTCTTACCTACGAGCAGTACTTC.

A few counts support this clone. The chain employs TRBV13 and TRBJ2-5; possibly TRBD1 for D (6 bases). With 5 bases removed from V and 3 bases from J, the gap between germline ends came to 19 bases. The CDR3 length is 16 residues. From germline, CDR1 is PRHDT and CDR2 FYEKMQ (reference sequence). CDR3 residues: CASSTRRGQGKETQYF. The CDR3 nucleotides read TGTGCCAGCAGCACCCGGCGCGGGCAGGGGAAAGAGACCCAGTACTTC. The full variable domain, with the rest looked up from reference TRBV13 and TRBJ2-5, is AAGVIQSPRHLIKEKRETATLKCYPIPRHDTVYWYQQGPGQDPQFLISFYEKMQSDKGSIPDRFSAQQFSDYHSELNMSSLELGDSALYFCASSTRRGQGKETQYFGPGTRLLVL.

This chain uses TRBV29-1 with TRBJ2-1; possible D gene TRBD2, 7 bases. CDR3 length equals 15 residues. Deletions cut 4 bases from V and 4 bases from J, with 17 bases between. Germline V gene sequence: CDR1 SQVTM, CDR2 ANQGSEA. The CDR3 region has the DNA TGCAGCGTTGGGGGGCGGCGGGAGCTATACAATGAGCAGTTCTTC. Translating gives CSVGGRRELYNEQFF.

The table lists this clone with a count of one. The J gene is TRBJ1-4, the V gene TRBV3-1 (or the pseudogene TRBV3-2), with 7 positions matching TRBD1. Germline V lookup: CDR1 LGHDT, CDR2 YNNKEL (reference sequence). This CDR3 spans 13 amino acids. V trimming: 5 bases; J trimming: 10 bases; junction bases outside the gene matches: 7. This chain's CDR3 is CASSTEDRTKLFF. The CDR3 DNA reads as TGTGCCAGCAGCACCGAGGACAGGACAAAACTGTTTTTT.

This clone was seen only a few times. The chain recombines TRBV5-6 with TRBJ1-1; TRBD1 matches 7 bases. V lost 9 bases to trimming and J lost 5 bases; unmatched junction nucleotides: 13. From germline, CDR1 is SGHDT and CDR2 YYEEEE. The CDR3 is 14 amino acids. CDR3 protein: CATQGLAGGTEAFF. In nucleotides, the CDR3 is TGTGCCACTCAAGGTCTGGCAGGGGGAACTGAAGCTTTCTTT. Full variable domain (outside the CDR3, taken from reference TRBV5-6 and TRBJ1-1): DAGVTQSPTHLIKTRGQQVTLRCSPKSGHDTVSWYQQALGQGPQFIFQYYEEEERQRGNFPDRFSGHQFPNYSSELNVNALLLGDSALYLCATQGLAGGTEAFFGQGTRLTVV.

The rearrangement joins TRBV19 to TRBJ2-1; a possible D gene is TRBD2 (5 bases). V dropped 3 bases and J dropped 1 base, with 13 bases sitting between them. Germline V gene data show CDR1 as LNHDA and CDR2 as SQIVND (reference sequence). The CDR3 extends over 16 amino acids. CDR3 DNA sequence: TGTGCCAGTAGTATTTCTCGAGGGTGGTCCTACAATGAGCAGTTCTTC. Protein sequence: CASSISRGWSYNEQFF.

The chain recombines TRBV5-1 with TRBJ1-2; 7 bases agree with TRBD1. CDR1 and CDR2 (germline): SGHRS, YFSETQ. The CDR3 contains 16 residues. The V and J ends lost 0 bases and 2 bases, in that order; junction bases with no gene match: 7. The CDR3 region is CASSLGMTGTNYGYTF. The CDR3 nucleotides are TGCGCCAGCAGCTTGGGAATGACAGGGACCAACTATGGCTACACCTTC.

The table lists this clone with a count of one. The chain recombines TRBV5-1 with TRBJ2-5; 10 nucleotides agree with TRBD1. J was trimmed by 8 bases and V by 3 bases; bases with no gene match: 10. Germline assignment: CDR1 SGHRS and CDR2 YFSETQ. This CDR3 is 15 amino acids long. CDR3 region: CASSSPGTGAGTQYF. The CDR3 nucleotides read TGCGCCAGCAGCTCGCCCGGGACAGGGGCCGGAACCCAGTACTTC.